These T cell receptor beta chains were read from a single sample in a study of chemoradiotherapy in HPV16-positive cancers. Sequencing used immunoSEQ multiplex PCR; TCRdb keeps in-frame clones, though not all of them. The profile shows tens of thousands of clones, about 88% of them singletons. The input for sequencing was blood, taken from a patient who underwent chemoradiotherapy. These receptors came from a human donor with HPV-associated anogenital cancer. CDR3s leave out the opening cysteine and the closing phenylalanine or tryptophan. Size is stated for part of the rows, as once, few or many counts, or as a class when the clone is expanded.

v_gene	abundance	j_gene	CDR3aa
TRBV7-2	.	TRBJ1-6	ASSPGSESSYNSPLH
TRBV7-2	once	TRBJ2-7	ASSRDSPYEQY
TRBV25-1	.	TRBJ2-7	ASRTSGSYEQY
TRBV2	once	TRBJ2-1	ASSDFWSVENEQF
TRBV6-5	once	TRBJ1-2	ASRATGQETYGYT
TRBV20-1	.	TRBJ1-4	SAMFNEKLF
TRBV5-1	.	TRBJ1-6	ASSLEVHSPLH
TRBV6-1	.	TRBJ2-6	ASKTSGANVLT
TRBV5-1	.	TRBJ2-7	ASSLEGGTSAYEQY
TRBV5-1	.	TRBJ2-7	ASRPPRGEGSYEQY
TRBV27	.	TRBJ2-7	ASSLGQGAKQY
TRBV7-9	.	TRBJ2-2	ASSYETGIFTGELF
TRBV2	.	TRBJ2-3	ASSGIADTQY
TRBV25-1	.	TRBJ1-3	ASSAAGGGNTIY
TRBV6-1	.	TRBJ2-5	ASGQGAEAGTQY
TRBV6-5	.	TRBJ1-1	ASTRPGRVNTEAF
TRBV4-1	.	TRBJ2-1	ASSQDLEGSRF
TRBV11-2	.	TRBJ1-2	ASSLDSAAKT
TRBV7-2	once	TRBJ1-4	ASSGPGWEGEKLF